In its sample, the clone carrying this T cell receptor (beta chain) was seen once. The data stem from a study of blood T cell repertoires in COVID-19. The V end was cut by 5 bases, the J end by 6 bases, with 18 bases between. This CDR3 is 15 amino acids long. CDR1 SEHNR and CDR2 FQNEAQ come from the germline V gene (reference sequence). TCRdb keeps only in-frame clones here, not all; method: immunoSEQ multiplex PCR. The data hold under 150,000 clones, with around 89% observed a single time. Sequenced sample: peripheral blood. This TCR derives from a man between 50 and 59 years old with active or convalescent COVID-19. The chain uses TRBV7-9 and TRBJ2-3; no definite D call. CDR3 nucleotide sequence: TGTGCCAGCAGCGTCCCTAAGCCCCCACGGGATACGCAGTATTTT. Its protein product is CASSVPKPPRDTQYF.